The 5 T cell receptor beta chains presented below share a single source sample, sequenced in a study of cytomegalovirus exposure and HLA in healthy donors. The primer mix had 60 Vbeta and 13 Jbeta primers. Produced via immunoSEQ multiplex PCR; TCRdb's table is partial and in-frame only. The table includes approximately 72,000 clones, 60% to 75% detected once. The source material was PBMCs. All receptors derive from a man aged 35 to 55 in good health and CMV-seropositive.

The gene calls are TRBV2 and TRBJ2-5; 7 bases are shared with TRBD1. The CDR3 runs 16 residues. Trimming took 2 bases from V and 1 from J; bases not matched to a gene: 7. Germline assignment: CDR1 SNHLY and CDR2 FYNNEI. CDR3 bases: TGTGCCAGCAGTGAATTCGTTGCAGGGGGCCAAGAGACCCAGTACTTC. Translated: CASSEFVAGGQETQYF. The variable domain in full, completed from reference TRBV2 and TRBJ2-5, reads EPEVTQTPSHQVTQMGQEVILRCVPISNHLYFYWYRQILGQKVEFLVSFYNNEISEKSEIFDDQFSVERPDGSNFTLKIRSTKLEDSAMYFCASSEFVAGGQETQYFGPGTRLLVL.

This clone was observed a single time. This chain joins TRBV15 and TRBJ1-3; 9 nucleotides agree with TRBD1. The CDR3 totals 15 residues. CDR1 and CDR2 (germline): LNHNV, YYDKDF (reference sequence). J was trimmed by 0 bases and V by 4 bases; bases with no gene match: 1. The CDR3 loop reads CATSNRGLSGNTIYF. The CDR3 DNA follows: TGTGCCACCAGCAACAGGGGGCTCTCTGGAAACACCATATATTTT. The full variable domain, with the rest looked up from reference TRBV15 and TRBJ1-3, is DAMVIQNPRYQVTQFGKPVTLSCSQTLNHNVMYWYQQKSSQAPKLLFHYYDKDFNNEADTPDNFQSRRPNTSFCFLDIRSPGLGDTAMYLCATSNRGLSGNTIYFGEGSWLTVV.

The rearrangement links TRBV15 to TRBJ2-5; D uncertain. V shed 0 bases and J shed 11 bases, with 19 bases lying between them. This CDR3 has 15 residues. Germline V gives CDR1 LNHNV, CDR2 YYDKDF (reference sequence). The CDR3 DNA reads TGTGCCACCAGCAGAGATACGGCCTCACTACGGAAACAGTACTTC. It is translated as CATSRDTASLRKQYF.

The rearrangement links TRBV6-4 to TRBJ1-5; D might be TRBD1 (5 bases). V was clipped by 0 bases and J by 7 bases, with 10 bases between them. CDR1 MRHNA and CDR2 SNTAGT come from the germline V gene. The CDR3 runs 14 residues. Here the CDR3 reads CASSDSPGGQPQHF. Here the CDR3 DNA reads TGTGCCAGCAGTGACTCGCCCGGGGGGCAGCCCCAGCATTTT.

V gene TRBV18 combines with J gene TRBJ1-1; D uncertain. The CDR3 runs 15 residues. Deletions cut 1 base from V and 4 bases from J, with 13 bases between. The germline gives CDR1 KGHSH, CDR2 LQKENI. CDR3 bases: TGTGCCAGCTCACCACAGTCGGGGTCCTTCACTGAAGCTTTCTTT. This gives the protein CASSPQSGSFTEAFF.